This T cell receptor beta chain was observed in a study of blood T cell repertoires in COVID-19. Clones were read by immunoSEQ multiplex PCR, and TCRdb kept only the in-frame ones, dropping some. The sample yields around 86,000 clones, under 85% seen once. Sequenced input: peripheral blood. This sequence was found in a human donor in a cohort sampled during active COVID-19.

The DNA for the CDR3 is TGTGCCAGCAGTCAGGGCAGGGATCCAAATCAGCCCCAGCATTTT. Amino acid sequence: CASSQGRDPNQPQHF. This chain connects TRBV5-8 to TRBJ1-5, with D possibly TRBD1 on 5 matching bases. CDR1 is SGHTS and CDR2 is YDEGEE in the germline V gene. This CDR3 spans 15 amino acids. Trimming cost V 5 bases and J 4 bases, with 16 bases left between them.